This is a list of T cell receptor beta chains from one sample in a study of lymphopenia after photon versus proton radiotherapy. Produced via immunoSEQ multiplex PCR; TCRdb's table is partial and in-frame only. The data show approximately 23,000 clones, roughly 91% seen once. This sample comprised peripheral blood, obtained from a patient treated with proton-based radiotherapy. All receptors come from a man at least 80 years old with esophageal cancer. Both conserved end residues are part of each CDR3. Each record gives: J gene, CDR3 length, V gene, clone size, D gene, CDR3 DNA, CDR3 protein. The D gene is left open where the match is weak. Expanded clones get a size class; other rows say once, few or many, or leave the size out.

J: TRBJ2-2
length: 17
V: TRBV7-7
size: NA
D: TRBD1
DNA: TGTGCCAGCAGCTTAGGCCCGGGACAGGGGAATACCGGGGAGCTGTTTTTT
CDR3: CASSLGPGQGNTGELFF

J: TRBJ1-2
length: 16
V: TRBV12-5
size: NA
D: NA
DNA: TGTGCTAGTGGTTTGTACCCCCAGACCAATAACTATGGCTACACCTTC
CDR3: CASGLYPQTNNYGYTF

J: TRBJ2-7
length: 15
V: TRBV7-9
size: NA
D: TRBD1
DNA: TGTGCCAGCAGCCAAATGACGACAGGGTCGGACGAGCAGTACTTC
CDR3: CASSQMTTGSDEQYF

J: TRBJ1-1
length: 15
V: TRBV13
size: NA
D: TRBD1
DNA: TGTGCCAGCAGCTTAACAGGGGCCGTGAACACTGAAGCTTTCTTT
CDR3: CASSLTGAVNTEAFF

J: TRBJ2-2
length: 14
V: TRBV5-6
size: NA
D: NA
DNA: TGTGCCAGCAGCTTGCTGGGTCCCACCGGGGAGCTGTTTTTT
CDR3: CASSLLGPTGELFF

J: TRBJ1-5
length: 18
V: TRBV7-5
size: NA
D: NA
DNA: TGTGTCAGAAGCCTAACAGGGGCGCCCGAAAATAGCAATCAGCCCCAGCATTTT
CDR3: CVRSLTGAPENSNQPQHF

J: TRBJ2-1
length: 17
V: TRBV19
size: NA
D: NA
DNA: TGTGCCAGTAGTATAGCCCAGGACAGATGGTCCTACAATGAGCAGTTCTTC
CDR3: CASSIAQDRWSYNEQFF

J: TRBJ2-7
length: 12
V: TRBV5-6
size: NA
D: TRBD1
DNA: TGTGCCAGCAAAGGACAGGGTGACGAGCAGTACTTC
CDR3: CASKGQGDEQYF

J: TRBJ1-1
length: 15
V: TRBV5-1
size: few
D: TRBD1
DNA: TGCGCCAGCAGCTGGCAGGGGGTCGCGAACACTGAAGCTTTCTTT
CDR3: CASSWQGVANTEAFF

J: TRBJ2-7
length: 12
V: TRBV29-1
size: NA
D: NA
DNA: TGCAGCGTTTTGGGGGAAAGCTACGAGCAGTACTTC
CDR3: CSVLGESYEQYF

J: TRBJ1-4
length: 15
V: TRBV6-5
size: NA
D: TRBD1
DNA: TGTGCCAGCAGTTACACAGGGGGCGCGGGTGAAAAACTGTTTTTT
CDR3: CASSYTGGAGEKLFF

J: TRBJ1-5
length: 12
V: TRBV19
size: NA
D: NA
DNA: TGTGCCAGTAGTATAATGGGGGAGCCCCAGCATTTT
CDR3: CASSIMGEPQHF

J: TRBJ1-1
length: 16
V: TRBV6-1
size: NA
D: TRBD1
DNA: TGTGCCAGCAGTGAATTGTACAGGGGGGTGAACACTGAAGCTTTCTTT
CDR3: CASSELYRGVNTEAFF

J: TRBJ1-2
length: 13
V: TRBV5-8
size: NA
D: NA
DNA: TGTGCCAGCAGTCGGGACCGAAACTATGGCTACACCTTC
CDR3: CASSRDRNYGYTF

J: TRBJ2-2
length: 15
V: TRBV5-5
size: NA
D: NA
DNA: TGTGCCAGCAGCTTGCTTGGACACCTAACCGGGGAGCTGTTTTTT
CDR3: CASSLLGHLTGELFF

J: TRBJ2-1
length: 18
V: TRBV4-1
size: NA
D: TRBD2
DNA: TGCGCCAGCAGCCAAACCCCGACAGGGACTAGCGGGACCTATGAGCAGTTCTTC
CDR3: CASSQTPTGTSGTYEQFF

J: TRBJ2-3
length: 16
V: TRBV5-1
size: NA
D: NA
DNA: TGCGCCAGCAGCTTGGGGCGATCCGGGGATACAGATACGCAGTATTTT
CDR3: CASSLGRSGDTDTQYF

J: TRBJ1-2
length: 14
V: TRBV5-1
size: NA
D: NA
DNA: TGCGCCAGCGGACTTGATACCCCTAACTATGGCTACACCTTC
CDR3: CASGLDTPNYGYTF

J: TRBJ1-1
length: 14
V: TRBV30
size: few
D: NA
DNA: TGTGCCTCATACCGGTTCCCTCCTAACACTGAAGCTTTCTTT
CDR3: CASYRFPPNTEAFF

J: TRBJ1-5
length: 15
V: TRBV10-3
size: NA
D: NA
DNA: TGTGCCATCAGTGAGACCCTTACAGAGAATCAGCCCCAGCATTTT
CDR3: CAISETLTENQPQHF

J: TRBJ1-5
length: 15
V: TRBV7-2
size: NA
D: NA
DNA: TGTGCCAGCAGCTTATTAGGGGGTAGCAATCAGCCCCAGCATTTT
CDR3: CASSLLGGSNQPQHF

J: TRBJ2-3
length: 15
V: TRBV9
size: NA
D: TRBD2
DNA: TGTGCCAGCAGCGTAGAACTAGCGGGGCCAGATACGCAGTATTTT
CDR3: CASSVELAGPDTQYF

J: TRBJ1-2
length: 13
V: TRBV2
size: NA
D: NA
DNA: TGTGCCAGCAGTTCGACGACAGTCTATGGCTACACCTTC
CDR3: CASSSTTVYGYTF

J: TRBJ2-7
length: 14
V: TRBV28
size: few
D: NA
DNA: TGTGCCAGCAGTCCCCCGGGGGTCCCTTTCGAGCAGTACTTC
CDR3: CASSPPGVPFEQYF

J: TRBJ2-5
length: 15
V: TRBV5-1
size: NA
D: TRBD2
DNA: TGCGCCAGCAGCTTACAAGGGACTAGGGGAGAGACCCAGTACTTC
CDR3: CASSLQGTRGETQYF

J: TRBJ2-7
length: 13
V: TRBV18
size: NA
D: NA
DNA: TGTGCCAGCTCACGGAACAGGGACGGCGAGCAGTACTTC
CDR3: CASSRNRDGEQYF

J: TRBJ1-6
length: 12
V: TRBV28
size: NA
D: NA
DNA: TGTGCCAGCAGTCCGCCAGCCGTCCCCCTCCACTTT
CDR3: CASSPPAVPLHF

J: TRBJ1-2
length: 14
V: TRBV7-9
size: NA
D: NA
DNA: TGTGCCAGCAGCTTAGATTCAGAGAACTATGGCTACACCTTC
CDR3: CASSLDSENYGYTF

J: TRBJ2-5
length: 15
V: TRBV9
size: NA
D: TRBD1
DNA: TGTGCCAGCAGCCCCGGGACAGGGAGGACAGAGACCCAGTACTTC
CDR3: CASSPGTGRTETQYF

J: TRBJ1-1
length: 15
V: TRBV6-5
size: NA
D: NA
DNA: TGTGCCAGCAGACCCCGAATAGACCACGTAACTGAAGCTTTCTTT
CDR3: CASRPRIDHVTEAFF

J: TRBJ1-5
length: 16
V: TRBV7-8
size: NA
D: NA
DNA: TGTGCCAGCAGCCCCCTCGGTCCAGGGGCTGGACAGCCCCAGCATTTT
CDR3: CASSPLGPGAGQPQHF

J: TRBJ1-3
length: 16
V: TRBV30
size: NA
D: TRBD1
DNA: TGTGCCTGGAGTTTTCGGACAGGCTTCTCTGGAAACACCATATATTTT
CDR3: CAWSFRTGFSGNTIYF

J: TRBJ1-1
length: 15
V: TRBV11-2
size: NA
D: NA
DNA: TGTGCCAGCAGCTTTGGGACCGCTCTTAACACTGAAGCTTTCTTT
CDR3: CASSFGTALNTEAFF

J: TRBJ2-2
length: 12
V: TRBV10-3
size: NA
D: NA
DNA: TGTGCCATCAGCAGGAACACCGGGGAGCTGTTTTTT
CDR3: CAISRNTGELFF

J: TRBJ1-5
length: 15
V: TRBV7-2
size: NA
D: NA
DNA: TGTGCCAGCAGCAAGGTAGACAGCAACTATCAGCCCCAGCATTTT
CDR3: CASSKVDSNYQPQHF

J: TRBJ2-1
length: 18
V: TRBV5-1
size: NA
D: TRBD2
DNA: TGCGCCAGCAGCTTGTCCCCATTTCGGGGGGTTTACTACAATGAGCAGTTCTTC
CDR3: CASSLSPFRGVYYNEQFF

J: TRBJ2-1
length: 13
V: TRBV19
size: NA
D: NA
DNA: TGTGCCAGTAGTCACTTGGGATACAATGAGCAGTTCTTC
CDR3: CASSHLGYNEQFF

J: TRBJ2-7
length: 15
V: TRBV7-2
size: NA
D: NA
DNA: TGTGCCAGCAGCTTAGGGTCAGTACGGGGCGGAACACAGTACTTC
CDR3: CASSLGSVRGGTQYF

J: TRBJ1-3
length: 14
V: TRBV6-6
size: NA
D: NA
DNA: TGTGCCAGCAGTTTATCGGACGGAGGAAACACCATATATTTT
CDR3: CASSLSDGGNTIYF